Presented here are 24 T cell receptor beta chains from one specimen sequenced in a study of T cell responses to AZD1222 COVID-19 vaccine (dated by TCRdb to about 2021). The library was made by the immunoSEQ multiplex PCR assay. Not all clones reach the TCRdb copy of this immuneACCESS table, which keeps in-frame sequences only. Checked studies attribute under half of the gap to unresolved V genes and leave the rest unexplained. The sample table records over 130,000 clones; about 90% of these occur just once. The leading ten clones occupy about 9.4% of the sample. The sample's time point label, decoded: about 28 days (+/-7) after the second vaccine dose. Sequencing was performed on peripheral blood, taken 28 days after the second AZD1222 dose. These receptors all come from an adult who received the AZD1222 COVID-19 vaccine.

The V call is TRBV4-2, the J call TRBJ1-2; a weak D match, TRBD1 (6 bases). With 4 bases removed from V and 3 bases from J, the gap between germline ends came to 15 bases. Germline V gives CDR1 LGHNA, CDR2 YNFKEQ. The CDR3 covers 15 residues. The CDR3: CASSPKTQGHYGYTF. The DNA of the CDR3 is TGTGCCAGCAGCCCGAAAACACAGGGTCACTATGGCTACACCTTC.

This chain joins TRBV15 and TRBJ1-2, with 8 nucleotides matching TRBD1. In germline, CDR1 is LNHNV, CDR2 YYDKDF (reference sequence). Trimming cost V 5 bases and J 8 bases; bases outside gene matches: 10. The CDR3 contains 14 residues. The CDR3 protein is CATSGYLDRGGYTF. CDR3 bases: TGTGCCACCAGCGGGTATTTAGACAGGGGCGGCTACACCTTC.

The gene calls are TRBV10-3 and TRBJ2-3; 7 bases agree with TRBD2. The CDR3 has 14 residues. From germline, CDR1 is ENHRY and CDR2 SYGVKD. The V gene end was trimmed by 6 bases and the J gene end by 1 base; junction bases not matched to a gene: 4. CDR3 amino acids: CAIRRSGGTDTQYF. The CDR3 bases are TGTGCCATCAGGAGGAGCGGGGGCACAGATACGCAGTATTTT.

The genes are TRBV28 and TRBJ1-5, with TRBD1 matching over 10 bases. The CDR3 contains 15 residues. J gave up 2 bases and V 3 bases, and 1 base lay outside the gene matches. CDR1 MDHEN and CDR2 SYDVKM come from the germline V gene. The CDR3 nucleotides are TGTGCCAGCAGTTTTGGGACAGGGGGCAATCAGCCCCAGCATTTT. Residues: CASSFGTGGNQPQHF.

This chain uses TRBV28 with TRBJ1-5; D not resolved. Trimming removed 6 bases from V and 0 bases from J, with 15 bases in between. Germline lookup yields CDR1 MDHEN and CDR2 SYDVKM. The CDR3 is 16 amino acids. DNA of the CDR3: TGTGCCAGCAGCCGTCGGACCTATTATAGCAATCAGCCCCAGCATTTT. This encodes CASSRRTYYSNQPQHF.

V is TRBV5-1 and J is TRBJ1-1; D might be TRBD1 (5 bases). Trimming took off 2 bases at V and 3 bases at J, with 26 bases between the two ends. CDR1 and CDR2 (germline): SGHRS, YFSETQ. The CDR3 has 19 amino acids. In DNA, the CDR3 is TGCGCCAGCAGCTTTGCCGTATCATCCAGAACCGGGACGGACACTGAAGCTTTCTTT. Amino acids: CASSFAVSSRTGTDTEAFF.

The chain recombines TRBV7-2 with TRBJ2-2; D not certain. The CDR3 covers 13 residues. Trimming removed 3 bases at V and 3 bases at J, with 5 bases between. Germline-derived CDR1 and CDR2 are SGHTA and FQGNSA. Written as DNA, the CDR3 is TGTGCCAGCAGCTTTGATTACACCGGGGAGCTGTTTTTT. As protein: CASSFDYTGELFF.

The genes are TRBV4-2 and TRBJ2-1, with D tentatively TRBD2 (5 bases). Germline V gene sequence: CDR1 LGHNA, CDR2 YNFKEQ. CDR3 length: 14 residues. Trimming cost V 0 bases and J 7 bases, with 10 bases left between them. CDR3 residues: CASSQDRGTNEQFF. The CDR3 coding sequence is TGTGCCAGCAGCCAAGATCGGGGAACAAATGAGCAGTTCTTC.

This chain links TRBV28 with TRBJ1-1; no reliable D call. The germline gives CDR1 MDHEN, CDR2 SYDVKM. The V gene lost 2 bases and the J gene lost 6 bases, with 10 bases spanning the gap. The CDR3 runs to 13 residues. CDR3: CASSLPKASEAFF. CDR3 bases: TGTGCCAGCAGTTTACCAAAGGCCTCTGAAGCTTTCTTT.

The chain employs TRBV10-3 and TRBJ1-2; D gene ambiguous. V lost 7 bases and J 10 bases, leaving 13 bases between the germline ends. Per germline, CDR1 ENHRY and CDR2 SYGVKD. The CDR3 loop spans 11 amino acids. CDR3 DNA sequence: TGTGCCATCACGGCAGGTGAAACCTACACCTTC. It codes for CAITAGETYTF.

The chain joins TRBV7-9 to TRBJ2-2; TRBD2 agrees at 8 bases. The V segment lost 5 bases and the J segment 11 bases; nucleotides outside the gene matches: 10. The CDR3 has 14 amino acids. Germline loops: CDR1 SEHNR, CDR2 FQNEAQ (reference sequence). The DNA for the CDR3 is TGTGCCAGCAGCGGATCGGGAGGGCTGACCGAGCTGTTTTTT. Translating gives CASSGSGGLTELFF.

The chain combines TRBV6-1 with TRBJ2-3; D gene ambiguous. V lost 2 bases to trimming and J lost 6 bases, with 3 bases between them. The CDR3 loop spans 11 amino acids. Germline lookup yields CDR1 MNHNS and CDR2 SASEGT. The CDR3 protein is CASSEKDTQYF. The CDR3 nucleotides are TGTGCCAGCAGTGAAAAGGATACGCAGTATTTT.

The table lists this clone with a few counts. The V call is TRBV6-5, the J call TRBJ2-1; D is ambiguous. This CDR3 has 14 residues. CDR1 MNHEY and CDR2 SVGAGI come from the germline V gene. Trimming took 5 bases from V and 5 from J, leaving 13 bases between them. CDR3 loop: CASSPVERNNEQFF. The CDR3 DNA follows: TGTGCCAGCAGTCCAGTGGAGAGGAACAATGAGCAGTTCTTC.

In this sample, this clone turned up a few times. The chain couples TRBV20-1 to TRBJ1-2, with D maybe TRBD1 (6 bases). Trimming pared 3 bases from V and 3 bases from J, leaving 26 bases between. The length of the CDR3 is 18 residues. Germline CDR1 and CDR2: DFQATT and SNEGSKA (reference sequence). CDR3 region: CSASPWPDLAGHDYGYTF. CDR3 DNA: TGCAGTGCTAGTCCTTGGCCGGATTTGGCGGGACATGACTATGGCTACACCTTC.

CDR3 in DNA: TGTGCCAGCAGCCCCGGAGCAGGGAATCAGCCCCAGCATTTT. Translating gives CASSPGAGNQPQHF. V gene TRBV9 combines with J gene TRBJ1-5, with D tentatively TRBD1 (5 bases). Germline assignment: CDR1 SGDLS and CDR2 YYNGEE. The CDR3 is 14 amino acids. V was trimmed by 4 bases and J by 4 bases, leaving 12 bases between them.

This chain connects TRBV7-6 to TRBJ2-5, with D tentatively TRBD1 or TRBD2 (5 bases each). Trimming removed 3 bases from V and 7 bases from J, with 18 bases in between. The CDR3 has 15 amino acids. Germline lookup yields CDR1 SGHVS and CDR2 FNYEAQ. As DNA, the CDR3 is TGTGCCAGCAGCTTGGGGACCCTCCAAGATGTGACCCAGTACTTC. Translation gives CASSLGTLQDVTQYF.

The chain uses TRBV7-9 and TRBJ2-3, with TRBD2 matching 11 bases. Germline V gene sequence: CDR1 SEHNR, CDR2 FQNEAQ (reference sequence). V shed 8 bases and J 0 bases; nucleotides not matched to a gene: 4. The CDR3 covers 15 residues. The CDR3: CASPSGRTSTDTQYF. The CDR3 region has the DNA TGTGCCAGCCCTAGCGGGAGGACTAGCACAGATACGCAGTATTTT.

The V gene is TRBV27, the J gene TRBJ1-1, with TRBD1 matching over 7 bases. CDR1 and CDR2 (germline): MNHEY, SMNVEV (reference sequence). CDR3 size: 15 residues. V shed 6 bases and J 3 bases; nucleotides not matched to a gene: 10. This chain's CDR3 is CASRQRTGGYTEAFF. CDR3 nucleotide sequence: TGTGCCAGCAGACAACGGACAGGTGGGTACACTGAAGCTTTCTTT.

Only one count was recorded for this clone. The chain has TRBV2 and TRBJ1-5; TRBD1 matches 7 bases. CDR1 and CDR2 from the germline V gene are SNHLY and FYNNEI. This CDR3 is 15 amino acids long. Unmatched junction bases numbered 6, after V lost 7 bases and J lost 0 bases. The CDR3 sequence: CASTRDSYSNQPQHF. The DNA for the CDR3 is TGTGCCAGCACCCGGGACAGTTATAGCAATCAGCCCCAGCATTTT.

The chain has TRBV7-9 and TRBJ2-1, with TRBD1 identical over 11 bases. CDR1 is SEHNR, CDR2 FQNEAQ, per germline (reference sequence). The trim removed 4 bases at V and 6 bases at J, leaving 8 bases unmatched. The CDR3 is 16 residues long. The CDR3 DNA reads TGTGCCAGCAGCTCCGGGACAGGGGGTGTCCCCAATGAGCAGTTCTTC. The encoded protein is CASSSGTGGVPNEQFF.

V is TRBV27 and J is TRBJ1-2, with TRBD1 matching over 9 bases. Trimming cost V 7 bases and J 6 bases; bases outside gene matches: 6. Germline V gene data show CDR1 as MNHEY and CDR2 as SMNVEV (reference sequence). The CDR3 spans 13 residues. CDR3 coding DNA: TGTGCCAGCACTACAGGGGGCGCGGATGGCTACACCTTC. Its translation is CASTTGGADGYTF.

The chain couples TRBV3-1 (or the pseudogene TRBV3-2) to TRBJ2-2, with D unclear. Per germline, CDR1 LGHDT and CDR2 YNNKEL (reference sequence). CDR3 length: 13 amino acids. The V gene lost 5 bases and the J gene lost 5 bases, with 9 bases spanning the gap. The DNA of the CDR3 is TGTGCCAGCAGCACACGGTTGACCGGGGAGCTGTTTTTT. As protein: CASSTRLTGELFF.

This rearrangement joins TRBV6-4 to TRBJ2-1, with no clear D. Germline V CDR1 and CDR2: MRHNA, SNTAGT. V was shortened by 0 bases and J by 6 bases, with 9 bases between the two germline ends. The CDR3 is 14 amino acids. As DNA, the CDR3 is TGTGCCAGCAGTGACTCGACTGCTAGCAATGAGCAGTTCTTC. Translating gives CASSDSTASNEQFF.

By share of the sample, this clone is medium-sized. Other DNA sequences of this sample code for an identical CDR3. This chain joins TRBV12-3 or TRBV12-4 and TRBJ1-2; D possibly corresponds to TRBD1 (5 bases). V dropped 6 bases and J dropped 8 bases, with 10 bases sitting between them. The CDR3 runs to 11 residues. This CDR3 is CASSPGTGYTF. In nucleotides, the CDR3 is TGTGCCAGCAGCCCAGGGACCGGCTACACCTTC.